These 30 T cell receptor beta chains were all obtained from the same sample, sequenced in a study of T cell responses to AZD1222 COVID-19 vaccine. Some clones are missing from TCRdb's copy, which holds only in-frame ones; the method was immunoSEQ multiplex PCR. Of some 250,000 clones in the sample, 90% to 95% were seen once. The starting material was peripheral blood, obtained 28 days after the second AZD1222 dose. These receptor sequences come from an adult who received the AZD1222 COVID-19 vaccine.

J is TRBJ1-1 and V is TRBV29-1, with D maybe TRBD1 (5 bases). Germline V lookup: CDR1 SQVTM, CDR2 ANQGSEA. The CDR3 runs 17 residues. V was trimmed by 0 bases and J by 1 base, leaving 18 bases between them. CDR3: CSVEDPRGQVGNTEAFF. The CDR3 coding sequence is TGCAGCGTTGAAGATCCTCGGGGCCAGGTCGGGAACACTGAAGCTTTCTTT.

The chain recombines TRBV5-1 with TRBJ2-1; no definite D call. Trimming left V 0 bases short and J 4 bases short, with 5 bases between. Germline V CDR1 and CDR2: SGHRS, YFSETQ. This CDR3 contains 13 residues. CDR3 loop: CASSLDGYNEQFF. The CDR3 DNA follows: TGCGCCAGCAGCTTGGACGGATACAATGAGCAGTTCTTC.

The chain is built from TRBV13 and TRBJ1-6, with D perhaps TRBD1 (5 bases). The CDR3 consists of 14 residues. V shed 2 bases and J shed 10 bases, with 12 bases lying between them. The germline V gene encodes CDR1 PRHDT and CDR2 FYEKMQ (reference sequence). The CDR3: CASSLTGGRSPLHF. CDR3 DNA sequence: TGTGCCAGCAGCTTAACAGGAGGGAGATCACCCCTCCACTTT.

This clone was observed a single time. The chain is built from TRBV7-8 and TRBJ2-3; 10 bases agree with TRBD2. This CDR3 is 14 amino acids long. Germline assignment: CDR1 SGHVS and CDR2 FQNEAQ. V was pared by 3 bases and J by 5 bases, with 2 bases of the junction left unmatched. The CDR3 reads CASSFRLAGDTQYF. The CDR3 DNA reads TGTGCCAGCAGCTTCCGACTAGCGGGAGATACGCAGTATTTT.

This clone was seen just once. The chain employs TRBV24-1 and TRBJ2-7; D may be TRBD2 (5 bases). This CDR3 is 16 amino acids long. V was trimmed by 7 bases and J by 1 base, leaving 19 bases between them. In germline, CDR1 is KGHDR, CDR2 SFDVKD. DNA of the CDR3: TGTGCCACCAGACTAGACGGACGGTCCTTATCCTACGAGCAGTACTTC. This encodes CATRLDGRSLSYEQYF.

The chain combines TRBV29-1 with TRBJ2-5; 8 positions agree with TRBD2. Germline-derived CDR1 and CDR2 are SQVTM and ANQGSEA. Trimming removed 5 bases from V and 3 bases from J; junction bases left unmatched: 5. The CDR3 is 13 amino acids. The CDR3 DNA reads as TGCAGCGTTTTCCTTAGCGGGAAAGAGACCCAGTACTTC. It translates to CSVFLSGKETQYF.

This clone was observed a single time. V gene TRBV21-1 combines with J gene TRBJ1-6; TRBD1 was called by the table and not checked on the DNA. TRBV21-1 is noted as a pseudogene. CDR3 length: 14 residues. CDR3 amino acids: CASSNPQNNSPLHF. The CDR3 nucleotides are TGTGCCAGCAGCAATCCTCAGAATAATTCACCCCTCCACTTT.

This rearrangement joins TRBV4-1 to TRBJ2-6; D not resolved. V was shortened by 5 bases and J by 0 bases, with 8 bases between the two germline ends. This CDR3 spans 15 amino acids. Germline CDR1 is MGHRA and CDR2 is YSYEKL. The CDR3 spells CASSTGISGANVLTF. CDR3 DNA sequence: TGCGCCAGCAGCACTGGGATCTCTGGGGCCAACGTCCTGACTTTC.

J is TRBJ2-1 and V is TRBV28, with a weak D call TRBD2 (6 bases). This CDR3 comprises 15 residues. Germline assignment: CDR1 MDHEN and CDR2 SYDVKM. Trimming pared 3 bases from V and 2 bases from J, leaving 11 bases between. The CDR3 nucleotides read TGTGCCAGCAGTTTTGGGGGGATCACCTACAATGAGCAGTTCTTC. This sequence encodes CASSFGGITYNEQFF.

This chain links TRBV12-5 with TRBJ1-1; a possible D gene is TRBD1 (6 bases). This CDR3 region has 17 residues. The germline V gene has CDR1 LGHNT and CDR2 FRNRAP. Trimming took 0 bases from V and 2 from J, leaving 16 bases between them. This CDR3 is CASGLVGGPYFNTEAFF. CDR3 coding DNA: TGTGCTAGTGGTTTGGTAGGGGGTCCTTACTTTAACACTGAAGCTTTCTTT.

V gene TRBV24-1 combines with J gene TRBJ2-1; D is possibly TRBD2 (5 bases). The CDR3 runs 13 residues. Trimming shortened V by 9 bases and J by 3 bases, and 11 bases separated the two germline ends. Germline V gene sequence: CDR1 KGHDR, CDR2 SFDVKD. CDR3: CATAPGIYNEQFF. CDR3 nucleotides: TGTGCCACCGCTCCGGGAATCTACAATGAGCAGTTCTTC.

CDR3 residues: CASSLISNEQFF. CDR3 bases: TGTGCCAGCAGCTTAATCTCCAATGAGCAGTTCTTC. This chain connects TRBV7-3 to TRBJ2-1; D is unclear. The CDR3 spans 12 residues. CDR1 and CDR2 from the germline V gene are SGHTA and FQGTGA. V lost 1 base to trimming and J lost 6 bases, with 4 bases between them.

This clone was found a few times. The chain joins TRBV28 to TRBJ1-1; D is possibly TRBD1 (6 bases). V lost 4 bases and J lost 5, with 11 bases in between. The CDR3 contains 13 residues. Per the germline V gene, CDR1 is MDHEN and CDR2 is SYDVKM. The CDR3 nucleotides read TGTGCCAGCAGTTCGGGACAACTTACTGAAGCTTTCTTT. Translating it yields CASSSGQLTEAFF. The variable domain in full, with the rest retrieved from reference TRBV28 and TRBJ1-1, is DVKVTQSSRYLVKRTGEKVFLECVQDMDHENMFWYRQDPGLGLRLIYFSYDVKMKEKGDIPEGYSVSREKKERFSLILESASTNQTSMYLCASSSGQLTEAFFGQGTRLTVV.

The chain couples TRBV5-6 to TRBJ2-7; no clear D. In germline, CDR1 is SGHDT, CDR2 YYEEEE. The CDR3 length is 13 residues. Between the trimmed V and J ends, which lost 1 base and 0 bases, there was a span of 5 bases. The CDR3 sequence: CASSLPVSYEQYF. The CDR3 DNA is TGTGCCAGCAGCTTGCCGGTCTCCTACGAGCAGTACTTC.

This clone has only one observation. V gene TRBV10-3 combines with J gene TRBJ2-3, with D perhaps matching TRBD1 or TRBD2 (5 bases each). This CDR3 has 15 residues. The V gene lost 1 base and the J gene lost 6 bases, with 14 bases spanning the gap. Germline values: CDR1 ENHRY, CDR2 SYGVKD. CDR3: CAISEYGLGEDTQYF. The CDR3 nucleotides are TGTGCCATCAGTGAGTATGGACTGGGGGAGGATACGCAGTATTTT.

The rearrangement links TRBV11-1 to TRBJ2-7, with no clear D. Trimming cost V 5 bases and J 0 bases, with 14 bases left between them. The CDR3 runs to 15 residues. In germline, CDR1 is SGHAT, CDR2 FQDESV (reference sequence). CDR3 nucleotides: TGTGCCAGCAGCCCCAAAACCAGGAGCTCCTACGAGCAGTACTTC. Protein product: CASSPKTRSSYEQYF.

The rearrangement uses TRBV18 and TRBJ1-6; D is unresolved. The length of the CDR3 is 15 residues. Germline loops: CDR1 KGHSH, CDR2 LQKENI. V was cut by 3 bases and J by 5 bases, with 11 bases left in between. CDR3 region: CASSPPGVNNSPLHF. Written as DNA, the CDR3 is TGTGCCAGCTCACCCCCGGGAGTTAATAATTCACCCCTCCACTTT.

The chain joins TRBV6-5 to TRBJ1-2; D uncertain. The V and J ends lost 6 bases and 7 bases respectively, with 9 bases between them. The CDR3 length is 11 residues. The germline V gene encodes CDR1 MNHEY and CDR2 SVGAGI. As DNA, the CDR3 is TGTGCCAGCAGAGCGTTCGGTGGCTACACCTTC. Translation gives CASRAFGGYTF.

The chain is built from TRBV7-3 and TRBJ2-1, with TRBD2 matching over 13 bases. From germline, CDR1 is SGHTA and CDR2 FQGTGA. The CDR3 has 19 residues. Unmatched junction bases numbered 10, after V lost 1 base and J lost 4 bases. The CDR3 protein is CASSLRETSGGTGYNEQFF. Here the CDR3 DNA reads TGTGCCAGCAGCTTAAGAGAGACTAGCGGGGGGACTGGTTACAATGAGCAGTTCTTC.

The V and J genes are TRBV9 and TRBJ1-5; tentatively, D is TRBD1 (5 bases). CDR1 and CDR2 (germline): SGDLS, YYNGEE. CDR3 size: 15 residues. V dropped 0 bases and J dropped 3 bases, with 10 bases sitting between them. The DNA of the CDR3 is TGTGCCAGCAGCGTAGAGGGGTCGGACAATCAGCCCCAGCATTTT. Translating gives CASSVEGSDNQPQHF.

This clone was counted between two and nine times. The CDR3 DNA sequence: TGTGCCAGCAGTTCTCGGGAGGGGCGGCCGGCCACCTACGAGCAGTACTTC. Translation: CASSSREGRPATYEQYF. This rearrangement joins TRBV6-2 or TRBV6-3 to TRBJ2-7, with 8 bases matching TRBD2. The CDR3 is 17 residues long. The germline V gene encodes CDR1 MNHEY and CDR2 SVGEGT. J was trimmed by 2 bases and V by 4 bases; bases with no gene match: 13.

V usage is TRBV28 and J usage is TRBJ1-5; the match to TRBD1 covers 10 bases. Looked up from germline, CDR1 is MDHEN and CDR2 is SYDVKM. Losses at the gene ends were 6 bases for V and 1 base for J; bases not matched to a gene: 3. The CDR3 sequence is 15 residues long. The CDR3, as DNA: TGTGCCAGCAGGCGACAGGGGGCAAGCAATCAGCCCCAGCATTTT. It specifies CASRRQGASNQPQHF.

The chain is built from TRBV5-1 and TRBJ2-1; no definite D call. The germline V gene encodes CDR1 SGHRS and CDR2 YFSETQ. The CDR3 consists of 15 residues. Trimming stripped 4 bases from V and 2 bases from J, with 13 bases between. The CDR3 nucleotides are TGCGCCAGCAGCACGAGGACGGCAACCTACAATGAGCAGTTCTTC. Amino acids: CASSTRTATYNEQFF.

This clone was observed once. This chain connects TRBV4-1 to TRBJ1-1; D gene ambiguous. V lost 0 bases and J 0 bases, leaving 14 bases between the germline ends. The CDR3 spans 17 residues. Germline loops: CDR1 MGHRA, CDR2 YSYEKL. The CDR3 loop reads CASSQDPLRSMNTEAFF. The CDR3 DNA reads TGCGCCAGCAGCCAAGATCCCCTGAGGAGCATGAACACTGAAGCTTTCTTT.

This rearrangement joins TRBV29-1 to TRBJ2-5; possibly TRBD1 for D (6 bases). From germline, CDR1 is SQVTM and CDR2 ANQGSEA. V was cut by 7 bases and J by 3 bases, with 9 bases left in between. The CDR3 length is 11 residues. The DNA of the CDR3 is TGCAGCGCAGCAGGGGAAGAGACCCAGTACTTC. Its translation: CSAAGEETQYF.

The rearrangement joins TRBV3-1 (or the pseudogene TRBV3-2) to TRBJ2-5, with D possibly being TRBD2 (6 bases). CDR1 is LGHDT, CDR2 YNNKEL, per germline (reference sequence). Trimming cost V 0 bases and J 4 bases, with 18 bases left between them. This CDR3 has 17 amino acids. CDR3 bases: TGTGCCAGCAGCCAAGAAGCCGGCAGGGCGGAGGGAGAGACCCAGTACTTC. Protein: CASSQEAGRAEGETQYF.

This clone was recorded a few times. The chain combines TRBV3-1 (or the pseudogene TRBV3-2) with TRBJ1-2; D is unresolved. Per germline, CDR1 LGHDT and CDR2 YNNKEL (reference sequence). Trimming removed 1 base at V and 7 bases at J, with 10 bases between. CDR3 length: 13 residues. The DNA for the CDR3 is TGTGCCAGCAGCCAAGCAGTGTTCTCTGGCTACACCTTC. It translates to CASSQAVFSGYTF.

The V and J genes are TRBV6-6 and TRBJ1-2; possible D gene TRBD1, 5 bases. Germline V gives CDR1 MNHNY, CDR2 SVGAGI (reference sequence). The CDR3 runs to 13 residues. V gave up 6 bases and J gave up 4 bases, with 12 bases separating them. CDR3 coding DNA: TGTGCCAGCAGATCTCAGGGAAGCTATGGCTACACCTTC. Translation: CASRSQGSYGYTF.

The CDR3 region is CASSFRGGREQYF. The CDR3 coding sequence is TGTGCCAGCAGTTTTAGGGGGGGAAGGGAGCAGTACTTC. The V call is TRBV27, the J call TRBJ2-7; the D gene is possibly TRBD2 (7 bases). Germline V gene sequence: CDR1 MNHEY, CDR2 SMNVEV (reference sequence). The ends were cut back, 3 bases at V and 7 bases at J, with 13 bases in the middle. This CDR3 has 13 residues.

The V gene is TRBV12-3 or TRBV12-4, the J gene TRBJ2-2; D is unresolved. CDR3 size: 13 residues. The ends were cut back, 3 bases at V and 5 bases at J, with 7 bases in the middle. CDR3 residues: CASSLAATGELFF. CDR3 DNA sequence: TGTGCCAGCAGTTTGGCAGCGACCGGGGAGCTGTTTTTT.